These T cell receptor beta chains were read from a single sample in a study of regulatory T cells in long-lasting Graves disease. TCRdb fed the multiplex PCR reads into MiXCR, producing one record per CDR3 protein. The top ten clones hold 12% of a sample with 200,000 to 250,000 distinct CDR3 sequences, roughly a fifth of them seen once. Another study also made use of these data, one on T cells in Graves' hyperthyroidism and ophthalmopathy.

The input for sequencing was peripheral blood mononuclear cells (PBMCs), taken at new diagnosis, from a patient treated with antithyroid drugs. The receptor set was obtained from a woman in her twenties or thirties with Graves disease. CDR3s include the opening cysteine and the closing phenylalanine or tryptophan. Fields, in order: V gene, clone size, J gene, D gene, CDR3 protein, CDR3 DNA. D genes are given only for firm matches. Some rows mark clone size as missing; the rest say once, few, many or name a class of expanded clone.

TRBV13,many,TRBJ2-7,TRBD1,CASSNRGWGSYEQYF,TGTGCCAGCAGTAACAGGGGCTGGGGCTCCTACGAGCAGTACTTC
TRBV6-1,few,TRBJ2-3,NA,CASNPWGDTQYF,TGTGCCAGCAACCCCTGGGGAGATACGCAGTATTTT
TRBV15,NA,TRBJ2-7,NA,CATSRAGTSLDCEQYF,TGTGCCACCAGCAGAGCCGGGACATCATTGGACTGCGAGCAGTACTTC
TRBV2,many,TRBJ2-4,NA,CASSAFAGRGGNIQYF,TGTGCCAGCAGTGCTTTTGCCGGGAGAGGCGGAAACATTCAGTACTTC
TRBV20-1,many,TRBJ2-2,NA,CSARDLGVRVTGELFF,TGCAGTGCTAGAGATCTAGGAGTAAGGGTCACCGGGGAGCTGTTTTTT
TRBV5-5,many,TRBJ2-7,TRBD2,CASSLVLAGYEQYF,TGTGCCAGCAGCTTGGTACTAGCGGGTTACGAGCAGTACTTC
TRBV20-1,many,TRBJ1-3,NA,CSARRAGGTIYF,TGCAGTGCTAGGAGAGCTGGCGGTACCATATATTTT
TRBV30,many,TRBJ1-6,TRBD1,CAWGGQANSPLHF,TGTGCCTGGGGAGGACAGGCGAACTCACCCCTCCACTTT
TRBV2,many,TRBJ1-1,TRBD1,CASRATTGQGGNTEAFF,TGTGCCAGCAGAGCCACTACGGGACAGGGCGGGAACACTGAAGCTTTCTTT
TRBV6-1,many,TRBJ2-5,NA,CASSPNRVGTQYF,TGTGCCAGCAGTCCAAACAGGGTCGGGACCCAGTACTTC
TRBV18,many,TRBJ2-1,TRBD1,CASSDEDRYNEQFF,TGTGCCAGCTCCGATGAGGACAGGTACAATGAGCAGTTCTTC
TRBV29-1,many,TRBJ2-4,TRBD1,CSVGQGRNIQYF,TGCAGCGTTGGACAGGGCAGAAACATTCAGTACTTC
TRBV5-1,many,TRBJ2-1,TRBD1,CASLGQGAYNEQFF,TGCGCCAGCCTGGGACAGGGGGCCTACAATGAGCAGTTCTTC
TRBV27,NA,TRBJ2-5,TRBD2,CASSTGLAGGRETQYF,TGTGCCAGCAGTACGGGACTAGCGGGAGGTCGGGAGACCCAGTACTTC
TRBV19,few,TRBJ1-2,NA,CASSIDHGGLPYGYTF,TGTGCCAGTAGTATAGATCATGGGGGTTTACCCTATGGCTACACCTTC
TRBV19,NA,TRBJ1-3,NA,CASRPFGGTGNTIYF,TGTGCCAGTAGGCCCTTCGGGGGAACTGGAAACACCATATATTTT
TRBV9,NA,TRBJ2-2,TRBD1,CASSPRNRQGDAGELFF,TGTGCCAGCAGCCCGCGGAACCGACAGGGGGATGCCGGGGAGCTGTTTTTT
TRBV29-1,few,TRBJ1-2,TRBD1,CSVRATGRNYGYTF,TGCAGCGTGAGGGCGACAGGGAGAAACTATGGCTACACCTTC
TRBV19,many,TRBJ1-1,NA,CASSMAIEAFF,TGTGCCAGTAGTATGGCTATTGAAGCTTTCTTT
TRBV19,NA,TRBJ1-5,NA,CASIRQGGQPQHF,TGTGCCAGTATAAGGCAGGGCGGTCAGCCCCAGCATTTT
TRBV3-1,many,TRBJ2-1,NA,CASSHTRHEQFF,TGTGCCAGCAGCCATACTCGACATGAGCAGTTCTTC
TRBV30,many,TRBJ1-2,NA,CAWSVWERYGYTF,TGTGCCTGGAGTGTCTGGGAGCGGTATGGCTACACCTTC
TRBV6-1,many,TRBJ2-7,NA,CASRRITGAYEQYF,TGTGCCAGCAGAAGGATTACGGGCGCCTACGAGCAGTACTTC
TRBV28,many,TRBJ2-7,TRBD2,CASSLLAGWEFSYEQYF,TGTGCCAGCAGTTTACTAGCGGGGTGGGAGTTCTCCTACGAGCAGTACTTC
TRBV28,many,TRBJ1-2,TRBD1,CASIPTGAYGYTF,TGTGCCAGCATTCCCACAGGGGCCTATGGCTACACCTTC
TRBV15,many,TRBJ1-2,TRBD1,CATTLTGYGYTF,TGTGCCACCACCTTGACAGGGTATGGCTACACCTTC
TRBV30,many,TRBJ2-1,NA,CAWTRLLQRGAPNEQFF,TGTGCCTGGACCCGTCTCCTACAGAGGGGCGCTCCCAATGAGCAGTTCTTC
TRBV7-9,many,TRBJ2-7,TRBD2,CASSWTSDEQYF,TGTGCCAGCAGCTGGACTAGCGACGAGCAGTACTTC
TRBV9,many,TRBJ1-1,NA,CASSVGGHPNTEAFF,TGTGCCAGCAGCGTAGGTGGACACCCGAACACTGAAGCTTTCTTT
TRBV20-1,many,TRBJ1-6,NA,CSAGAGHNSPLHF,TGCAGTGCAGGGGCAGGGCATAATTCACCCCTCCACTTT
TRBV30,NA,TRBJ1-4,TRBD1,CAWSVQGTKANEKLFF,TGTGCCTGGAGTGTACAGGGGACGAAGGCTAATGAAAAACTGTTTTTT
TRBV10-3,many,TRBJ1-2,NA,CAISEEEVGGYTF,TGTGCCATCAGTGAAGAGGAGGTTGGGGGCTACACCTTC
TRBV20-1,few,TRBJ2-1,NA,CSARDRQEGFGNEQFF,TGCAGTGCTAGAGATCGACAGGAGGGTTTCGGCAATGAGCAGTTCTTC
TRBV15,NA,TRBJ2-3,NA,CATSRVRGTDTQYF,TGTGCCACCAGCAGAGTCCGGGGGACGGATACGCAGTATTTT
TRBV2,many,TRBJ2-3,NA,CASGAGRADTQYF,TGTGCCAGCGGGGCGGGAAGGGCAGATACGCAGTATTTT
TRBV4-1,many,TRBJ1-2,TRBD1,CASSQAKQGSGYGYTF,TGCGCCAGCAGCCAAGCCAAACAGGGGTCGGGTTATGGCTACACCTTC
TRBV2,many,TRBJ1-2,TRBD1,CASRPGQLGYTF,TGTGCCAGCAGACCGGGACAGCTAGGCTACACCTTC
TRBV20-1,NA,TRBJ1-2,TRBD1,CSAPPGQDYGYTF,TGCAGTGCCCCGCCGGGACAGGACTATGGCTACACCTTC